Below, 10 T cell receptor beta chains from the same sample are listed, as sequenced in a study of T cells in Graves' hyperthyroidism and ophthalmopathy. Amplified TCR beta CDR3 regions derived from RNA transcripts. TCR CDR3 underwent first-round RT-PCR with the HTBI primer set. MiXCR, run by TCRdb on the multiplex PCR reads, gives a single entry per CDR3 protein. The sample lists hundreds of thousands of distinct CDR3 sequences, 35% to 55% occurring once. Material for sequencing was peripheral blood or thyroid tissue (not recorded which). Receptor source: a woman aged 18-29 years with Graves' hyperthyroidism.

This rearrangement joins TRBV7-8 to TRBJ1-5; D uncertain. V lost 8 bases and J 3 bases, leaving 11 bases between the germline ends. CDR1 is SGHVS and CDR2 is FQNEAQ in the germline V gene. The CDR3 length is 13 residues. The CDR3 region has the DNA TGTGCCAGCTCACCACGGCTCAATCAGCCCCAGCATTTT. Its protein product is CASSPRLNQPQHF. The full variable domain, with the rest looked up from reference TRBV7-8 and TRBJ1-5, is GAGVSQSPRYKVAKRGQDVALRCDPISGHVSLFWYQQALGQGPEFLTYFQNEAQLDKSGLPSDRFFAERPEGSVSTLKIQRTQQEDSAVYLCASSPRLNQPQHFGDGTRLSIL.

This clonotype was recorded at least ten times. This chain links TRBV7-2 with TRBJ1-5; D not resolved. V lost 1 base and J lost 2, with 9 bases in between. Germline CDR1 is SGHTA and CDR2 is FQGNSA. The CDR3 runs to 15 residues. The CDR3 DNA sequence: TGTGCCAGCAGCTTAGTTAACGGCGGCAATCAGCCCCAGCATTTT. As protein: CASSLVNGGNQPQHF.

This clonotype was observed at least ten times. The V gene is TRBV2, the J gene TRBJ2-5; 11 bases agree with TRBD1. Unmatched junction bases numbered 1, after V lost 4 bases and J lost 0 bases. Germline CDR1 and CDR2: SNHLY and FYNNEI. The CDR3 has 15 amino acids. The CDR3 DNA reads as TGTGCCAGCAGTGGGGACAGGGGGAACCAAGAGACCCAGTACTTC. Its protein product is CASSGDRGNQETQYF.

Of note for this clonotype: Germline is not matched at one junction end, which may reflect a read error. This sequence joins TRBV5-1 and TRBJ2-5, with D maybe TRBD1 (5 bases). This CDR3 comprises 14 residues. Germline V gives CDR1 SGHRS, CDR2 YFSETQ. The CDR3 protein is CASNPTATQEAQYF. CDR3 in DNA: TGCGCCAGCAACCCGACAGCCACCCAAGAGGCCCAGTACTTC. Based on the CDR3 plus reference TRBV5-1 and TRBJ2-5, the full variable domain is KAGVTQTPRYLIKTRGQQVTLSCSPISGHRSVSWYQQTPGQGLQFLFEYFSETQRNKGNFPGRFSGRQFSNSRSEMNVSTLELGDSALYLCASNPTATQEAQYFGPGTRLLVL.

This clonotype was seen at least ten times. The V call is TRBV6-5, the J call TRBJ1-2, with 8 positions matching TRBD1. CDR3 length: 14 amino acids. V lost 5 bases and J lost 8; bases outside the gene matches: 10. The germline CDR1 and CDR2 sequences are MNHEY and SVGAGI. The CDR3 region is CASSELGQGVGYTF. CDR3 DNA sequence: TGTGCCAGCAGTGAACTCGGACAGGGCGTAGGCTACACCTTC.

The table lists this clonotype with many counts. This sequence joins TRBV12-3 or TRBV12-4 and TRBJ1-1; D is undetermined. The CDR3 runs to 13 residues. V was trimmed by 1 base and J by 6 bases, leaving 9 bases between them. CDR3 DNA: TGTGCCAGCAGTTTAGGTCGAGGTGCTGAAGCTTTCTTT. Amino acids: CASSLGRGAEAFF.

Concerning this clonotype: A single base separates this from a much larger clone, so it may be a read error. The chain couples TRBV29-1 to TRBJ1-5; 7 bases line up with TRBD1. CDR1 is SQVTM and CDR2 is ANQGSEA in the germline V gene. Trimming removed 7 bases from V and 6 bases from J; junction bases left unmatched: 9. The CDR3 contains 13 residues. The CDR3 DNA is TGCAGCGCTAGACAGGGAAAGGGTCAGCCCCAGCATTTT. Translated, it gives CSARQGKGQPQHF.

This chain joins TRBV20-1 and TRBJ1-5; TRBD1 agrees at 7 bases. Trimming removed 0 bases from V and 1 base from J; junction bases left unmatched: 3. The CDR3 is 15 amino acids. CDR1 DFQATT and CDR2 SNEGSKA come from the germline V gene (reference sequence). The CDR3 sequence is CSARDRGQSNQPQHF. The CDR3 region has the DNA TGCAGTGCTAGAGATAGGGGGCAGAGCAATCAGCCCCAGCATTTT.

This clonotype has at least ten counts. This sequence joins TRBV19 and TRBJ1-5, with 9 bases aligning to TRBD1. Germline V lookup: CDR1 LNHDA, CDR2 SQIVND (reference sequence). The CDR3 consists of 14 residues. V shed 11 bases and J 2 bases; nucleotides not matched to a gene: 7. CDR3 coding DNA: TGTGCCTCTGGCCGGGACAGGGGCAATCAGCCCCAGCATTTT. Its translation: CASGRDRGNQPQHF.

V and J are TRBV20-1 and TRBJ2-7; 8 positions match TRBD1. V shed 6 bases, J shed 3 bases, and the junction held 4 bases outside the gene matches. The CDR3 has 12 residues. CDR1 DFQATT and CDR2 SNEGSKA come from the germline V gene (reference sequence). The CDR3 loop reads CSAAGQDYEQYF. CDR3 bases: TGCAGTGCCGCGGGACAGGACTACGAGCAGTACTTC.